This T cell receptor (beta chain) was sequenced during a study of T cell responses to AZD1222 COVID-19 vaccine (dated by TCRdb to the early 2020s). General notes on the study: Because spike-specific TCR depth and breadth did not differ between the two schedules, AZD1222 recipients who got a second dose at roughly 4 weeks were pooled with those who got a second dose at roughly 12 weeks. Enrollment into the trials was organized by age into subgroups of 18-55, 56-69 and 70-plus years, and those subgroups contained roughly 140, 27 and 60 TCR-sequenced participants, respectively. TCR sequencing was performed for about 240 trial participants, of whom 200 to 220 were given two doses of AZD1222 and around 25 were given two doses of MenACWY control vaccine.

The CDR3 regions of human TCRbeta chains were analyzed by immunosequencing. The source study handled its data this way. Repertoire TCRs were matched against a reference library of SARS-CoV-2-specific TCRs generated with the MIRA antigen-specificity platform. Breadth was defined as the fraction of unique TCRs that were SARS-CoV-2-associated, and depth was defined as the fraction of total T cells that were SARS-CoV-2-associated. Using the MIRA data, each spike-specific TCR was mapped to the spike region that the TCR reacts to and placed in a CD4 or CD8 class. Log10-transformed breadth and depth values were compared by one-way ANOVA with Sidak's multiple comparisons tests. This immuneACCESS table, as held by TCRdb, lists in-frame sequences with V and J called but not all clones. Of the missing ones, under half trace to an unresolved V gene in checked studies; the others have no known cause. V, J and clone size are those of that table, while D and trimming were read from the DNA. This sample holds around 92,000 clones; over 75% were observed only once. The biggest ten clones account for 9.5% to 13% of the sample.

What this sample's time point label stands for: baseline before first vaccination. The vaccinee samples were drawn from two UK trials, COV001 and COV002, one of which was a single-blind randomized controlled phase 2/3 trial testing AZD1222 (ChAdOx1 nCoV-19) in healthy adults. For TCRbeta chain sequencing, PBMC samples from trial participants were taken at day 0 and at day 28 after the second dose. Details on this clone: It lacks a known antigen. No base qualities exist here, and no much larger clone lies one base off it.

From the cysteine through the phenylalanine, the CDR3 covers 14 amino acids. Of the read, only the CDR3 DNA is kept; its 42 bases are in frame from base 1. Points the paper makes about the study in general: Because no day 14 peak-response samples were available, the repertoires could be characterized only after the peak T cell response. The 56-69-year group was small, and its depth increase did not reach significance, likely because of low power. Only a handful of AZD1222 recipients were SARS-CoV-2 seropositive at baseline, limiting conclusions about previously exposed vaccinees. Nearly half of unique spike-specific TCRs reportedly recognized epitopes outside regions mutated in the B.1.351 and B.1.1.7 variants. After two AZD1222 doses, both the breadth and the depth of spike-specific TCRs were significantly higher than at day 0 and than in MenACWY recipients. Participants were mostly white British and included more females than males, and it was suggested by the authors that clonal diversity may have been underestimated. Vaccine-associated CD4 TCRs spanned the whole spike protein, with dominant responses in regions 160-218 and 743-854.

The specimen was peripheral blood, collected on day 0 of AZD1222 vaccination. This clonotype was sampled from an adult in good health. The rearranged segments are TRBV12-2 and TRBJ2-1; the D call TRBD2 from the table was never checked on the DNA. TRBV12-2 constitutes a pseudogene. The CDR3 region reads CASRFGSSYNEQFF. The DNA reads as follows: TGTGCAAGTCGTTTTGGTAGCTCCTACAATGAGCAGTTCTTC.